This entry lists 10 T cell receptor beta chains sequenced from one sample in a study of T cell repertoires in cytomegalovirus infection. TCRdb redid the calling of the reads with MiXCR, one entry per CDR3 protein. The repertoire consists of hundreds of thousands of distinct CDR3 sequences, with 20% to 25% occurring once and the leading ten covering roughly 8%. Source material: CD8+ T cells from PBMCs. All receptors derive from a human donor in good health (CMV status not recorded). Some clones in this sample may be carry-over from other donors' samples.

V and J are TRBV6-5 and TRBJ2-7, with a weak D call TRBD1 (5 bases). Germline-derived CDR1 and CDR2 are MNHEY and SVGAGI. V was cut by 6 bases and J by 7 bases, with 25 bases left in between. The CDR3 has 16 residues. The CDR3 is CASSLVAGPQAGEQYF. In DNA, the CDR3 is TGTGCCAGCAGCCTTGTCGCAGGGCCTCAAGCAGGGGAGCAGTACTTC.

CDR3 in amino acids: CASSEGTGSMLVEQFF. The CDR3 bases are TGTGCCAGCAGCGAAGGGACAGGGTCCATGCTAGTTGAGCAGTTCTTC. This chain uses TRBV5-6 with TRBJ2-1; 9 nucleotides match TRBD1. CDR3 length: 16 amino acids. The V and J ends lost 4 bases and 9 bases, in that order; junction bases with no gene match: 14. Germline CDR1 reads SGHDT; CDR2 reads YYEEEE.

This clonotype has only a few counts. The J gene is TRBJ1-1, the V gene TRBV6-2 or TRBV6-3; D remains ambiguous. This CDR3 has 15 amino acids. The germline gives CDR1 MNHEY, CDR2 SVGEGT. Between the trimmed V and J ends, which lost 1 base and 5 bases, there was a span of 14 bases. DNA of the CDR3: TGTGCCAGCAGTTACTTGGCAGATTTGGGTACTGAAGCTTTCTTT. Its protein is CASSYLADLGTEAFF.

This clonotype was recorded many times. The chain links TRBV27 to TRBJ2-1, with 9 bases lining up with TRBD1. Germline lookup yields CDR1 MNHEY and CDR2 SMNVEV (reference sequence). Unmatched junction bases numbered 4, after V lost 4 bases and J lost 3 bases. There are 15 residues in the CDR3. The CDR3 loop is CASSSGTGNYNEQFF. CDR3 DNA: TGTGCCAGCAGTTCCGGGACAGGGAACTACAATGAGCAGTTCTTC.

This clonotype was counted between two and nine times. The chain couples TRBV28 to TRBJ1-1; no reliable D call. The germline V gene encodes CDR1 MDHEN and CDR2 SYDVKM. The CDR3 consists of 15 residues. Trimming stripped 4 bases from V and 1 base from J, with 13 bases between. The CDR3 region has the DNA TGTGCCAGCAGTTCCGGACGGAAAAAGAACACTGAAGCTTTCTTT. Translated: CASSSGRKKNTEAFF.

The V gene is TRBV20-1, the J gene TRBJ2-3; D not certain. The CDR3 is 16 residues long. CDR1 is DFQATT, CDR2 SNEGSKA, per germline (reference sequence). The ends were cut back, 3 bases at V and 4 bases at J, with 20 bases in the middle. CDR3 loop: CSARRRALEEADTQYF. CDR3 bases: TGCAGTGCTAGGAGGCGAGCGCTTGAAGAGGCAGATACGCAGTATTTT.

The rearrangement links TRBV7-9 to TRBJ2-1, with 8 bases that match TRBD1. CDR3 length equals 16 residues. The trim removed 7 bases at V and 7 bases at J, leaving 15 bases unmatched. Per the germline V gene, CDR1 is SEHNR and CDR2 is FQNEAQ (reference sequence). The CDR3 DNA sequence: TGTGCCAGCACTACGCGGGGCAGGGGGCTTTTGAATGAGCAGTTCTTC. Translating gives CASTTRGRGLLNEQFF.

V and J are TRBV15 and TRBJ1-4; 8 bases line up with TRBD1. Germline CDR1 is LNHNV and CDR2 is YYDKDF (reference sequence). V lost 8 bases and J lost 8; bases outside the gene matches: 4. The CDR3 runs to 12 residues. This CDR3 reads CATVTGVEKLFF. The CDR3 coding sequence is TGTGCCACCGTGACAGGGGTCGAAAAACTGTTTTTT.

At least ten counts were recorded for this clonotype. This chain uses TRBV7-2 with TRBJ1-6, with TRBD1 as a possible D gene (6 bases). In germline, CDR1 is SGHTA, CDR2 FQGNSA. With 2 bases removed from V and 6 bases from J, the gap between germline ends came to 23 bases. The CDR3 runs 19 residues. In nucleotides, the CDR3 is TGTGCCAGCAGCTTAAGGGGTGAACAGGGCCACACATTTAATTCACCCCTCCACTTT. Its translation is CASSLRGEQGHTFNSPLHF.

The gene calls are TRBV6-4 and TRBJ2-7, with D possibly being TRBD2 (6 bases). Per the germline V gene, CDR1 is MRHNA and CDR2 is SNTAGT. Trimming took off 3 bases at V and 5 bases at J, with 20 bases between the two ends. This CDR3 has 16 residues. The CDR3 nucleotides are TGTGCCAGCAGTGATCGCCGGGGGAGAGGGAGAAACGAGCAGTACGTC. Amino acids: CASSDRRGRGRNEQYV.